The clone carrying this T cell receptor beta chain rates as medium-sized. Its specificity is not known. For a library built for alpha chains, this beta chain is a stray read; little rests on its size. TCRdb reprocessed the 5' RACE reads via MiXCR and lists one record per CDR3 protein. Of about 3,000 distinct CDR3 sequences listed, around 6% were seen once; the top ten hold about 9%. Time point noted: sample taken at primary tumor resection. The sequenced material consisted of unsorted whole RNA from tumor, nontumor lung or frozen PBMC. These data are taken from a study of spatial heterogeneity in lung cancer. Study observations and caveats: One measure, the expanded intratumoral alpha and beta TCR count, tracked tumor mutation counts.

J was trimmed by 10 bases and V by 6 bases; bases with no gene match: 17. This CDR3 spans 16 amino acids. Looked up from germline, CDR1 is MNHEY and CDR2 is SVGAGI. The chain couples TRBV6-5 to TRBJ2-1; 8 bases match TRBD2. Specimen: lung tumor tissue, collected at surgery. This TCR was sampled from a male donor with early-stage non-small cell lung cancer. CDR3 sequence (DNA): TGTGCCAGCAGACCGTCTACGCGGGGACTAGTTTCCGAGCAGTTCTTC. Translating gives CASRPSTRGLVSEQFF.